Listed below are T cell receptor beta chains from one sample, sequenced in a study of T cell responses to AZD1222 COVID-19 vaccine. The table came from immunoSEQ multiplex PCR; TCRdb's copy has only in-frame clones and leaves some out. The sample has some 99,000 clones, roughly 80% seen once. The input for sequencing was peripheral blood, taken 28 days after the second AZD1222 dose. The receptors derive from an adult who received the AZD1222 COVID-19 vaccine. The CDR3 runs from the conserved cysteine through the conserved F or W. The D gene is left open where the match is weak.

TRBV5-8,TRBJ2-6,.,CASSFIRAREANVLTF
TRBV18,TRBJ2-4,TRBD1,CASSPTGTKNIQYF
TRBV6-1,TRBJ1-4,TRBD1,CASSEGQGNEKLFF
TRBV12-5,TRBJ2-3,.,CASGLGSNTQYF
TRBV12-3/TRBV12-4,TRBJ1-5,TRBD1,CASSPGGQGVQHF
TRBV4-3,TRBJ1-2,.,CASSPGEASYGYTF
TRBV29-1,TRBJ1-2,.,CSVAQGASNYGYTF
TRBV19,TRBJ1-2,.,CATLRADRGYTF
TRBV5-1,TRBJ2-7,TRBD2,CASSLGVAGGTYEQYF
TRBV19,TRBJ1-2,.,CASRPVGYGYTF
TRBV28,TRBJ1-4,TRBD1,CASSSPGQGSSKLFF
TRBV11-2,TRBJ2-1,TRBD2,CASSSSGTSGYNEQFF
TRBV7-3,TRBJ2-1,TRBD1,CASSVDRNTYNEQFF
TRBV18,TRBJ2-7,.,CASSPVVPGLNEQYF
TRBV21-1,TRBJ2-1,.,CASSGSSYNEQFF
TRBV3-1/TRBV3-2,TRBJ1-2,.,CASSQDLPTGDGYTF
TRBV5-1,TRBJ1-5,TRBD1,CASSPGQAGNQPQHF
TRBV7-3,TRBJ1-2,.,CASRGQDRTYGYTF
TRBV6-5,TRBJ1-2,.,CASSYSPRPDYGYTF
TRBV7-9,TRBJ2-5,.,CASSLRDRGALGRETQYF
TRBV19,TRBJ1-1,.,CASSPYVRGGNTEAFF
TRBV6-5,TRBJ2-5,.,CASSYYGQGLETQYF
TRBV6-5,TRBJ1-3,.,CASSLQGLSSGNTIYF
TRBV7-8,TRBJ1-2,.,CASSFPGDGSGGYTF
TRBV29-1,TRBJ1-2,.,CSVTGSRGYTF
TRBV5-4,TRBJ2-3,.,CASSSRNSRLSLADTQYF
TRBV10-3,TRBJ1-2,TRBD1,CAISAPGQADGYTF
TRBV7-9,TRBJ2-2,TRBD2,CASSFARQRETGELFF
TRBV28,TRBJ1-1,.,CASSSVLGAFF
TRBV12-3/TRBV12-4,TRBJ2-7,.,CASSLDKYYEQYF
TRBV5-1,TRBJ2-3,TRBD2,CASSFSLAGGLDTQYF
TRBV4-1,TRBJ1-2,.,CASSQDRIISVALGYTF
TRBV2,TRBJ1-2,.,CASSQSSNYGYTF
TRBV3-1/TRBV3-2,TRBJ2-1,TRBD1,CASRYNDRGPWYNEQFF
TRBV5-1,TRBJ2-1,TRBD1,CASSFIRDRDNEQFF
TRBV19,TRBJ2-6,.,CASSIDSTNGANVLTF
TRBV5-1,TRBJ2-5,.,CASSLVLTSSSAGETQYF
TRBV11-1,TRBJ1-5,.,CASSSGNRQPQHF
TRBV3-1/TRBV3-2,TRBJ1-1,.,CASRPGGNTEAFF
TRBV7-2,TRBJ2-3,.,CASSLAGTSTDTQYF
TRBV18,TRBJ1-1,.,CASSPRKGELNTEAFF
TRBV10-3,TRBJ1-1,.,CAISGLGVNTEAFF
TRBV5-1,TRBJ1-5,.,CASSPGADSQFSNQPQHF